The 10 T cell receptor gamma chains below come from one sample, sequenced in a study of gamma-delta chains in newborns, infants, children. TCRdb reapplied CATT to the reads. The sample includes about 670 gamma-chain clones, around 1.4% of them seen just once. The material sequenced was blood. These receptor sequences come from a child who was a newborn, infant or young child, either healthy, febrile or measles-vaccinated (not recorded which).

The table lists this clone with a few counts. This could be a read error, since a much larger clone is one nucleotide away. The chain recombines TRGV5 with TRGJP2. The CDR3 runs 14 residues. The ends lost 2 bases at V and 8 bases at J; junction bases unmatched: 8. Germline-derived CDR1 and CDR2 are VINAFY and YDVSNSKD. This chain's CDR3 is CATWDKLHDWIKTF. The CDR3 DNA reads TGTGCCACCTGGGACAAGCTTCACGATTGGATCAAGACGTTT.

Only a few counts were recorded for this clone. This is likely an artifact of a read error, given a far larger clone one base away. The same CDR3 can be traced to other DNA sequences in this sample. The chain is built from TRGV9 and TRGJ1 or TRGJ2. The germline V gene encodes CDR1 GITISATS and CDR2 ISYDGTV (reference sequence). The CDR3 is made up of 12 amino acids. In nucleotides, the CDR3 is TGCGCCTTGTGGGAGGTGCGGTATAAGAAACTCTTT. Its translation is CALWEVRYKKLF.

In this sample, this clone turned up a few times. A read error may account for a junction end that differs from germline. This rearrangement joins TRGV3 to TRGJ1 or TRGJ2. In germline, CDR1 is VTNTFY, CDR2 YDVSTARD (reference sequence). The CDR3 covers 13 residues. The DNA of the CDR3 is TGTGCCACTTGGGACAGGCTGCCATATAAGAAACTCTTT. Translation: CATWDRLPYKKLF.

Remarks on this clone: This clone may be a read error of a much larger clone one base away. This chain links TRGV8 with TRGJ1 or TRGJ2. The germline CDR1 and CDR2 sequences are VENAVY and YDSYNSRV. This CDR3 is 13 amino acids long. For the CDR3, the DNA is TGTACCACCTGGGATAGTAATTATTATAAGAAACTCTTT. Translating it yields CTTWDSNYYKKLF.

This clone was seen more than once but under ten times. A far bigger clonotype differs at one base, so this is likely a read error. CDR3 amino acids: CANWDGSFYYKKLF. The CDR3 bases are TGTGCCAACTGGGATGGTTCCTTTTATTATAAGAAACTCTTT. The chain has TRGV4 and TRGJ1 or TRGJ2. This CDR3 is 14 amino acids long. The germline CDR1 and CDR2 sequences are EGSTGY and YDSYTSSV.

About this clone: This likely reflects a read error, since a far larger clone is one base away. This sequence joins TRGV5 and TRGJP2. CDR3 size: 17 residues. Germline CDR1 reads VINAFY; CDR2 reads YDVSNSKD. CDR3 in amino acids: CATRDRLDDSSDWIKTF. The DNA for the CDR3 is TGTGCCACCCGGGACAGACTCGATGATAGTAGTGATTGGATCAAGACGTTT.

Of note for this clone: Being one base from a much bigger clone, this may be a read error. This chain links TRGV3 with TRGJ1 or TRGJ2. The CDR3 is 13 residues long. The V segment lost 9 bases and the J segment 4 bases; nucleotides outside the gene matches: 12. CDR1 is VTNTFY, CDR2 YDVSTARD, per germline (reference sequence). CDR3 residues: CATRYPPYYKKLF. The CDR3 bases are TGTGCCACCCGGTACCCCCCGTATTATAAGAAACTCTTT.

This clone showed up just a few times. A far larger clone is a single base away, which makes a read error likely. The sample carries other DNA sequences with the same CDR3. The gene calls are TRGV9 and TRGJ1 or TRGJ2. Germline V gene data show CDR1 as GITISATS and CDR2 as ISYDGTV (reference sequence). This CDR3 contains 13 residues. Here the CDR3 reads CALWELNYYKKLF. For the CDR3, the DNA is TGCGCCTTGTGGGAGTTGAATTATTATAAGAAACTCTTT.

This clone was found a few times. The rearrangement links TRGV4 to TRGJ1 or TRGJ2. CDR1 is EGSTGY and CDR2 is YDSYTSSV in the germline V gene. V lost 1 base and J lost 9; bases outside the gene matches: 9. CDR3 length: 13 residues. DNA for the CDR3: TGTGCCACCTGGGATGGCCGAGGTCGTAAGAAACTCTTT. Translating gives CATWDGRGRKKLF.

Remarks on this clone: At one of its ends the junction is not consistent with the germline gene, which may arise from a read error. Distinct nucleotide sequences in the sample also encode this CDR3. The V call is TRGV4, the J call TRGJ1 or TRGJ2. Germline loops: CDR1 EGSTGY, CDR2 YDSYTSSV. The CDR3 length is 13 residues. The CDR3 DNA reads as TGTGCCACCTGGGATGGATATGCTTATAAGAAACTCTTC. This gives the protein CATWDGYAYKKLF.